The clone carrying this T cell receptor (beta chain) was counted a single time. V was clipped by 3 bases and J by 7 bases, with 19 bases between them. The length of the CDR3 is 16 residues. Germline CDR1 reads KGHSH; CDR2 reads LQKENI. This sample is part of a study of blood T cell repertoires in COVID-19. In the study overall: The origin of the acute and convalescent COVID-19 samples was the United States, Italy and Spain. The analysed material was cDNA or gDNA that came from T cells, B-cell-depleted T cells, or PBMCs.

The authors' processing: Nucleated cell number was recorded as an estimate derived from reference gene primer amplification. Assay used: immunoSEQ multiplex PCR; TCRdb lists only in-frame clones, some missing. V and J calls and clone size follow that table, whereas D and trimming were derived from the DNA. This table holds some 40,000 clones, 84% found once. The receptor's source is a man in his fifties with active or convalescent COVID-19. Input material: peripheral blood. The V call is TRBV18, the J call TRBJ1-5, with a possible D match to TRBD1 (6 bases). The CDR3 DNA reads TGTGCCAGCTCACCGACGAGGGGGGGCGATGGGCAGCCCCAGCATTTT. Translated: CASSPTRGGDGQPQHF.